What follows are 18 T cell receptor beta chains derived from one specimen sequenced in a study of blood T cell repertoires in COVID-19. Sequencing used immunoSEQ multiplex PCR; TCRdb keeps in-frame clones, though not all of them. The sample consists of under 450,000 clones, roughly 80% of them appearing once. Source material: PBMCs or T cells enriched from blood (not recorded which). The receptors originated from a woman between 45 and 60 years old who had recovered from COVID-19.

The table lists this clone with a count of one. This chain uses TRBV7-3 with TRBJ2-1; 11 bases fit TRBD2. Germline assignment: CDR1 SGHTA and CDR2 FQGTGA. The CDR3 extends over 18 amino acids. Germline trimming cut 2 bases from V and 5 bases from J; bases unmatched to any gene: 11. CDR3 nucleotides: TGTGCCAGCAGCTTAGGTAGCGGGGGGGCCGGACAGCACAATGAGCAGTTCTTC. The encoded protein is CASSLGSGGAGQHNEQFF.

The rearrangement joins TRBV4-2 to TRBJ2-3; a possible D gene is TRBD1 (6 bases). The CDR3 is 13 amino acids. Germline V CDR1 and CDR2: LGHNA, YNFKEQ. V was trimmed by 2 bases and J by 6 bases, leaving 9 bases between them. In DNA, the CDR3 is TGTGCCAGCAGCCAACAAACAGGGGATACGCAGTATTTT. Amino acid sequence: CASSQQTGDTQYF.

The gene calls are TRBV18 and TRBJ2-4, with D possibly TRBD2 on 5 matching bases. CDR1 is KGHSH and CDR2 is LQKENI in the germline V gene. Trimming cost V 3 bases and J 0 bases, with 18 bases left between them. This CDR3 contains 18 residues. DNA of the CDR3: TGTGCCAGCTCACCCTACCCTGTTGCGGGTCTAGCCAAAAACATTCAGTACTTC. Encoded protein: CASSPYPVAGLAKNIQYF.

The CDR3: CAWRGTGRPEAFF. In DNA, the CDR3 is TGTGCCTGGAGGGGTACAGGACGACCTGAAGCTTTCTTT. The genes are TRBV30 and TRBJ1-1; D is perhaps TRBD1 (5 bases). Germline values: CDR1 GTSNPN, CDR2 SVGIG (reference sequence). V gave up 3 bases and J gave up 6 bases, with 14 bases separating them. The CDR3 is 13 residues long. Supplemented by reference TRBV30 and TRBJ1-1, the full variable domain reads SQTIHQWPATLVQPVGSPLSLECTVEGTSNPNLYWYRQAAGRGLQLLFYSVGIGQISSEVPQNLSASRPQDRQFILSSKKLLLSDSGFYLCAWRGTGRPEAFFGQGTRLTVV.

Only a few counts were recorded for this clone. This chain links TRBV25-1 with TRBJ2-7, with 7 bases identical to TRBD2. The CDR3 covers 15 residues. Germline loops: CDR1 MGHDK, CDR2 SYGVNS. After removal of 5 bases from V and 0 bases from J, the junction contained 7 bases not matched to a gene. This CDR3 is CASSREGLLSYEQYF. The CDR3 nucleotides are TGTGCCAGCAGTAGGGAGGGACTCCTCTCCTACGAGCAGTACTTC.

A note on this clone: A read error may produce the germline difference seen at one junction end. The chain recombines TRBV2 with TRBJ2-7; D is perhaps TRBD1 (6 bases). The CDR3 runs 12 residues. Germline V gene sequence: CDR1 SNHLY, CDR2 FYNNEI. The CDR3 here is CASNRDTRRTHF. The CDR3, as DNA: TGTGCCAGCAATCGGGACACTCGGAGGACACACTTC.

The chain joins TRBV19 to TRBJ1-1, with TRBD1 identical over 8 bases. The trim removed 6 bases at V and 4 bases at J, leaving 4 bases unmatched. The CDR3 is 13 amino acids. CDR1 and CDR2 (germline): LNHDA, SQIVND (reference sequence). The chain's CDR3 is CASSPGGFTEAFF. CDR3 DNA sequence: TGTGCCAGTAGCCCAGGGGGCTTCACTGAAGCTTTCTTT.

The chain is built from TRBV11-2 and TRBJ1-1; possible D gene TRBD1, 6 bases. V was pared by 7 bases and J by 4 bases, with 16 bases between. The CDR3 runs 14 residues. Per germline, CDR1 SGHAT and CDR2 FQNNGV. For the CDR3, the DNA is TGTGCCAGCACCAAGGCCGCAGGGGTCACTGAAGCTTTCTTT. Amino acid sequence: CASTKAAGVTEAFF.

The chain links TRBV6-5 to TRBJ2-7, with 9 bases fitting TRBD1. V shed 5 bases and J 0 bases; nucleotides not matched to a gene: 5. Germline V gives CDR1 MNHEY, CDR2 SVGAGI. The CDR3 covers 15 residues. CDR3 nucleotide sequence: TGTGCCAGCAGTACAGGGGGCCTAAGCTCCTACGAGCAGTACTTC. This codes for CASSTGGLSSYEQYF.

The chain has TRBV20-1 and TRBJ1-2; D uncertain. The germline V and J ends were trimmed by 3 bases and 3 bases, with 8 bases remaining between them. This CDR3 is built from 12 residues. Germline V lookup: CDR1 DFQATT, CDR2 SNEGSKA (reference sequence). This CDR3 is CSASDPYYGYTF. Here the CDR3 DNA reads TGCAGTGCTAGTGACCCTTACTATGGCTACACCTTC.

The genes are TRBV2 and TRBJ1-5; D perhaps matches TRBD1 (5 bases). Trimming removed 4 bases at V and 0 bases at J, with 10 bases between. Per the germline V gene, CDR1 is SNHLY and CDR2 is FYNNEI. This CDR3 spans 15 amino acids. The CDR3 sequence: CASSGDFSSNQPQHF. CDR3 nucleotide sequence: TGTGCCAGCAGTGGGGACTTTTCTAGCAATCAGCCCCAGCATTTT.

The chain uses TRBV4-1 and TRBJ1-4; no firm D call. The V gene lost 0 bases and the J gene lost 10 bases, with 15 bases spanning the gap. Germline CDR1 and CDR2: MGHRA and YSYEKL. CDR3 length: 15 residues. The CDR3 sequence: CASSQEFNIGGKLFF. CDR3 bases: TGCGCCAGCAGCCAAGAATTCAATATAGGCGGAAAACTGTTTTTT.

The CDR3 DNA reads TGTGCCAGCAGCTCGTCTAATCAGGGGATCTCTGGGGCCAACGTCCTGACTTTC. It is translated as CASSSSNQGISGANVLTF. The genes are TRBV5-8 and TRBJ2-6; possibly TRBD1 for D (6 bases). Trimming left V 3 bases short and J 0 bases short, with 16 bases between. Germline CDR1 SGHTS, CDR2 YDEGEE. The CDR3 covers 18 residues.

V and J are TRBV14 and TRBJ1-2; possibly TRBD1 for D (5 bases). Germline CDR1 is SGHDN and CDR2 is FVKESK. The CDR3 covers 14 residues. V was pared by 1 base and J by 4 bases, with 10 bases between. The CDR3 spells CASSQGRTSYGYTF. The CDR3 region has the DNA TGTGCCAGCAGCCAAGGAAGGACAAGCTATGGCTACACCTTC.

The chain combines TRBV5-4 with TRBJ1-1; 8 positions match TRBD1. The CDR3 is 17 amino acids. From germline, CDR1 is SGHNT and CDR2 YYREEE (reference sequence). V lost 3 bases to trimming and J lost 0 bases; unmatched junction nucleotides: 10. The CDR3 coding sequence is TGTGCCAGCAGCTCCGCAGGGGGCGCTGGGATGAACACTGAAGCTTTCTTT. It codes for CASSSAGGAGMNTEAFF. The full variable domain, completed using reference TRBV5-4 and TRBJ1-1, is ETGVTQSPTHLIKTRGQQVTLRCSSQSGHNTVSWYQQALGQGPQFIFQYYREEENGRGNFPPRFSGLQFPNYSSELNVNALELDDSALYLCASSSAGGAGMNTEAFFGQGTRLTVV.

CDR3 sequence reads: CASSLTGNLPLTDTQYF. CDR3 coding DNA: TGTGCCAGCAGTTTGACAGGGAATCTTCCTCTCACAGATACGCAGTATTTT. V gene TRBV28 combines with J gene TRBJ2-3; the match to TRBD1 covers 7 bases. CDR1 MDHEN and CDR2 SYDVKM come from the germline V gene. Losses at the gene ends were 3 bases for V and 2 bases for J; bases not matched to a gene: 11. There are 17 residues in the CDR3.

A single count supports this clone. One end of the junction fails to match germline, which may point to a read error. V is TRBV6-1 and J is TRBJ1-2; TRBD1 agrees at 9 bases. The CDR3 spans 13 residues. Germline assignment: CDR1 MNHNS and CDR2 SASEGT. The CDR3 loop is CASSENRGQKGYF. The CDR3 DNA follows: TGTGCCAGCAGTGAAAACAGGGGGCAAAAGGGGTACTTC.

The chain uses TRBV11-3 and TRBJ2-1; D might be TRBD1 (5 bases). Germline V gene sequence: CDR1 SGHNT, CDR2 YENEEA. The CDR3 runs 15 residues. Trimming pared 0 bases from V and 3 bases from J, leaving 9 bases between. The CDR3 DNA reads as TGTGCCAGCAGCTTAGAATTACAGGTCTACAATGAGCAGTTCTTC. Amino acids: CASSLELQVYNEQFF.